A selection of T cell receptor beta chains follows, all from one sample in a study of blood T cell repertoires in COVID-19. Assay: immunoSEQ multiplex PCR; the TCRdb copy retains only in-frame clones and omits some. The sample gives 400,000 to 450,000 clones, approximately 90% of which show up once; roughly 0.84% is in the top ten. Source material: peripheral blood. The source of these receptors is a young man with COVID-19, enrolled during active disease. Each CDR3 is given with its conserved first and last residue. A D gene is named only where the DNA matches it firmly. Expanded clones are given a class, and other clones once, few, many or no size at all.

V gene,clone size,D gene,J gene,CDR3 DNA,CDR3 protein
TRBV6-5,NA,NA,TRBJ2-7,TGTGCCAGCAGTTATGGGGAAGGGGACTACGAGCAGTACTTC,CASSYGEGDYEQYF
TRBV5-4,NA,TRBD1,TRBJ2-1,TGTGCCAGCAGCTTTCTAGGGACAGGGGGTAACAATGAGCAGTTCTTC,CASSFLGTGGNNEQFF
TRBV7-8,once,TRBD2,TRBJ2-1,TGTGCCAGCAGCTTAGCGCGGGAGCGAGGGGATGAGCAGTTCTTC,CASSLARERGDEQFF
TRBV7-8,NA,TRBD2,TRBJ2-1,TGTGCCAGCAGCTTAAGCGGGAGTTACAATGAGCAGTTCTTC,CASSLSGSYNEQFF
TRBV7-9,NA,NA,TRBJ2-1,TGTGCCAGCACCCCGGTGAGGATTATATTCTCCTACAATGAGCAGTTCTTC,CASTPVRIIFSYNEQFF
TRBV6-1,NA,NA,TRBJ2-5,TGTGCCAGCAGTGAGTACGGAGGGGAGACCCAGTACTTC,CASSEYGGETQYF
TRBV10-2,NA,NA,TRBJ1-1,TGCGCCAGCAGTGACCGCGGGGATTGGCACACTGAAGCTTTCTTT,CASSDRGDWHTEAFF
TRBV25-1,NA,NA,TRBJ2-1,TGTGCCAGCTCCGAGCAGGCCTACAATGAGCAGTTCTTC,CASSEQAYNEQFF
TRBV18,NA,NA,TRBJ2-5,TGTGCCAGCTCACAAAACCGGGACTGGCAAGAGACCCAGTACTTC,CASSQNRDWQETQYF
TRBV4-1,NA,NA,TRBJ1-1,TGCGCCAGCAGCCAAGATTTGCTAATGAACACTGAAGCTTTCTTT,CASSQDLLMNTEAFF